The T cell receptor beta chain described here comes from a study of blood T cell repertoires in COVID-19 (dated by TCRdb to about 2020). With respect to the entire study: Collaborator samples came from the United States, Italy and Spain and covered acute and convalescent phases of COVID-19. A de-identified subject ID, COVID-19 status, age in years and sex were almost always included in the sample metadata. Where HLA class I and class II types were available, the types were taken from metadata supplied by the sample provider, not from assay-based typing. The material from the prospective study consisted of cDNA or gDNA derived from T cells, B-cell-depleted T cells, or PBMCs. Samples came from the ongoing ImmuneRACE study (first 160 participants) plus 1,254 subjects from 6 global collaborators. The dataset comprised deeply sampled blood TCRbeta repertoires from subjects exposed to, actively infected with, or recovered from COVID-19. The repertoires were released in a freely available public database intended as a resource for research on the immune response to SARS-CoV-2.

The count of this clone is one. What antigen it recognizes has not been identified. The sample holds no much larger clone one base away, and base qualities are not on file. The germline V gene specifies KGHDR as CDR1 and SFDVKD as CDR2. From cysteine to phenylalanine, the CDR3 is 12 amino acids long. Of all the DNA, just the CDR3 is kept, 36 bases in frame from base 1. Unmatched junction bases come to 3, with V trimmed by 9 bases and J by 5 bases. TCRbeta CDR3 regions were amplified from genomic DNA using the immunoSEQ Assay, a bias-controlled multiplex PCR. On the study's bioinformatics: The number of nucleated cells in each sample was estimated by amplification of reference gene primers within the assay. Sequence reads were collapsed and filtered to measure the absolute abundance of every unique TCRbeta CDR3 rearrangement. For each sample, productive Simpson clonality was calculated as the square root of Simpson's diversity index across productive rearrangements. TCRdb obtained this table from immuneACCESS and retained in-frame rearrangements with V and J assigned. These tables miss some clones; where compared with another copy, unresolved V genes account for less than half of the shortfall, and the remainder is unexplained. V and J calls and clone size are those listed in that table; D and trimming were worked out from the DNA. The sample table contains 140,000 to 150,000 clones; only one count was recorded for around four fifths of them. Nearly 3.5% of the sample goes to the ten largest clones.

Participants in the prospective study were enrolled through a virtual design, were aged about 18 to 100 years, and lived in roughly 24 United States geographic areas. In the prospective study, cohorts were assigned on the basis of participant-reported clinical history obtained from a screening survey and a study questionnaire. Mobile phlebotomists in the prospective study collected whole blood, serum and a nasopharyngeal or oropharyngeal swab from every participant. Prospective study participants could optionally give additional blood draws and questionnaires over a 2-month period. Blood samples from the prospective study were shipped frozen or at room temperature prior to DNA extraction. Results and caveats for the whole study, not just this receptor: How much clinical and demographic metadata was included differed by source and by participant, and the metadata was provided uncurated.

The V and J segments used are TRBV24-1 and TRBJ1-5; 7 bases in between match TRBD1. The sequenced material came from PBMCs or T cells enriched from blood (not recorded which). The clonotype originates from a woman aged 45 to 65 with acute COVID-19. The DNA is TGTGCCACCGGGACAGCAGATCAGCCCCAGCATTTT. It is translated as CATGTADQPQHF.